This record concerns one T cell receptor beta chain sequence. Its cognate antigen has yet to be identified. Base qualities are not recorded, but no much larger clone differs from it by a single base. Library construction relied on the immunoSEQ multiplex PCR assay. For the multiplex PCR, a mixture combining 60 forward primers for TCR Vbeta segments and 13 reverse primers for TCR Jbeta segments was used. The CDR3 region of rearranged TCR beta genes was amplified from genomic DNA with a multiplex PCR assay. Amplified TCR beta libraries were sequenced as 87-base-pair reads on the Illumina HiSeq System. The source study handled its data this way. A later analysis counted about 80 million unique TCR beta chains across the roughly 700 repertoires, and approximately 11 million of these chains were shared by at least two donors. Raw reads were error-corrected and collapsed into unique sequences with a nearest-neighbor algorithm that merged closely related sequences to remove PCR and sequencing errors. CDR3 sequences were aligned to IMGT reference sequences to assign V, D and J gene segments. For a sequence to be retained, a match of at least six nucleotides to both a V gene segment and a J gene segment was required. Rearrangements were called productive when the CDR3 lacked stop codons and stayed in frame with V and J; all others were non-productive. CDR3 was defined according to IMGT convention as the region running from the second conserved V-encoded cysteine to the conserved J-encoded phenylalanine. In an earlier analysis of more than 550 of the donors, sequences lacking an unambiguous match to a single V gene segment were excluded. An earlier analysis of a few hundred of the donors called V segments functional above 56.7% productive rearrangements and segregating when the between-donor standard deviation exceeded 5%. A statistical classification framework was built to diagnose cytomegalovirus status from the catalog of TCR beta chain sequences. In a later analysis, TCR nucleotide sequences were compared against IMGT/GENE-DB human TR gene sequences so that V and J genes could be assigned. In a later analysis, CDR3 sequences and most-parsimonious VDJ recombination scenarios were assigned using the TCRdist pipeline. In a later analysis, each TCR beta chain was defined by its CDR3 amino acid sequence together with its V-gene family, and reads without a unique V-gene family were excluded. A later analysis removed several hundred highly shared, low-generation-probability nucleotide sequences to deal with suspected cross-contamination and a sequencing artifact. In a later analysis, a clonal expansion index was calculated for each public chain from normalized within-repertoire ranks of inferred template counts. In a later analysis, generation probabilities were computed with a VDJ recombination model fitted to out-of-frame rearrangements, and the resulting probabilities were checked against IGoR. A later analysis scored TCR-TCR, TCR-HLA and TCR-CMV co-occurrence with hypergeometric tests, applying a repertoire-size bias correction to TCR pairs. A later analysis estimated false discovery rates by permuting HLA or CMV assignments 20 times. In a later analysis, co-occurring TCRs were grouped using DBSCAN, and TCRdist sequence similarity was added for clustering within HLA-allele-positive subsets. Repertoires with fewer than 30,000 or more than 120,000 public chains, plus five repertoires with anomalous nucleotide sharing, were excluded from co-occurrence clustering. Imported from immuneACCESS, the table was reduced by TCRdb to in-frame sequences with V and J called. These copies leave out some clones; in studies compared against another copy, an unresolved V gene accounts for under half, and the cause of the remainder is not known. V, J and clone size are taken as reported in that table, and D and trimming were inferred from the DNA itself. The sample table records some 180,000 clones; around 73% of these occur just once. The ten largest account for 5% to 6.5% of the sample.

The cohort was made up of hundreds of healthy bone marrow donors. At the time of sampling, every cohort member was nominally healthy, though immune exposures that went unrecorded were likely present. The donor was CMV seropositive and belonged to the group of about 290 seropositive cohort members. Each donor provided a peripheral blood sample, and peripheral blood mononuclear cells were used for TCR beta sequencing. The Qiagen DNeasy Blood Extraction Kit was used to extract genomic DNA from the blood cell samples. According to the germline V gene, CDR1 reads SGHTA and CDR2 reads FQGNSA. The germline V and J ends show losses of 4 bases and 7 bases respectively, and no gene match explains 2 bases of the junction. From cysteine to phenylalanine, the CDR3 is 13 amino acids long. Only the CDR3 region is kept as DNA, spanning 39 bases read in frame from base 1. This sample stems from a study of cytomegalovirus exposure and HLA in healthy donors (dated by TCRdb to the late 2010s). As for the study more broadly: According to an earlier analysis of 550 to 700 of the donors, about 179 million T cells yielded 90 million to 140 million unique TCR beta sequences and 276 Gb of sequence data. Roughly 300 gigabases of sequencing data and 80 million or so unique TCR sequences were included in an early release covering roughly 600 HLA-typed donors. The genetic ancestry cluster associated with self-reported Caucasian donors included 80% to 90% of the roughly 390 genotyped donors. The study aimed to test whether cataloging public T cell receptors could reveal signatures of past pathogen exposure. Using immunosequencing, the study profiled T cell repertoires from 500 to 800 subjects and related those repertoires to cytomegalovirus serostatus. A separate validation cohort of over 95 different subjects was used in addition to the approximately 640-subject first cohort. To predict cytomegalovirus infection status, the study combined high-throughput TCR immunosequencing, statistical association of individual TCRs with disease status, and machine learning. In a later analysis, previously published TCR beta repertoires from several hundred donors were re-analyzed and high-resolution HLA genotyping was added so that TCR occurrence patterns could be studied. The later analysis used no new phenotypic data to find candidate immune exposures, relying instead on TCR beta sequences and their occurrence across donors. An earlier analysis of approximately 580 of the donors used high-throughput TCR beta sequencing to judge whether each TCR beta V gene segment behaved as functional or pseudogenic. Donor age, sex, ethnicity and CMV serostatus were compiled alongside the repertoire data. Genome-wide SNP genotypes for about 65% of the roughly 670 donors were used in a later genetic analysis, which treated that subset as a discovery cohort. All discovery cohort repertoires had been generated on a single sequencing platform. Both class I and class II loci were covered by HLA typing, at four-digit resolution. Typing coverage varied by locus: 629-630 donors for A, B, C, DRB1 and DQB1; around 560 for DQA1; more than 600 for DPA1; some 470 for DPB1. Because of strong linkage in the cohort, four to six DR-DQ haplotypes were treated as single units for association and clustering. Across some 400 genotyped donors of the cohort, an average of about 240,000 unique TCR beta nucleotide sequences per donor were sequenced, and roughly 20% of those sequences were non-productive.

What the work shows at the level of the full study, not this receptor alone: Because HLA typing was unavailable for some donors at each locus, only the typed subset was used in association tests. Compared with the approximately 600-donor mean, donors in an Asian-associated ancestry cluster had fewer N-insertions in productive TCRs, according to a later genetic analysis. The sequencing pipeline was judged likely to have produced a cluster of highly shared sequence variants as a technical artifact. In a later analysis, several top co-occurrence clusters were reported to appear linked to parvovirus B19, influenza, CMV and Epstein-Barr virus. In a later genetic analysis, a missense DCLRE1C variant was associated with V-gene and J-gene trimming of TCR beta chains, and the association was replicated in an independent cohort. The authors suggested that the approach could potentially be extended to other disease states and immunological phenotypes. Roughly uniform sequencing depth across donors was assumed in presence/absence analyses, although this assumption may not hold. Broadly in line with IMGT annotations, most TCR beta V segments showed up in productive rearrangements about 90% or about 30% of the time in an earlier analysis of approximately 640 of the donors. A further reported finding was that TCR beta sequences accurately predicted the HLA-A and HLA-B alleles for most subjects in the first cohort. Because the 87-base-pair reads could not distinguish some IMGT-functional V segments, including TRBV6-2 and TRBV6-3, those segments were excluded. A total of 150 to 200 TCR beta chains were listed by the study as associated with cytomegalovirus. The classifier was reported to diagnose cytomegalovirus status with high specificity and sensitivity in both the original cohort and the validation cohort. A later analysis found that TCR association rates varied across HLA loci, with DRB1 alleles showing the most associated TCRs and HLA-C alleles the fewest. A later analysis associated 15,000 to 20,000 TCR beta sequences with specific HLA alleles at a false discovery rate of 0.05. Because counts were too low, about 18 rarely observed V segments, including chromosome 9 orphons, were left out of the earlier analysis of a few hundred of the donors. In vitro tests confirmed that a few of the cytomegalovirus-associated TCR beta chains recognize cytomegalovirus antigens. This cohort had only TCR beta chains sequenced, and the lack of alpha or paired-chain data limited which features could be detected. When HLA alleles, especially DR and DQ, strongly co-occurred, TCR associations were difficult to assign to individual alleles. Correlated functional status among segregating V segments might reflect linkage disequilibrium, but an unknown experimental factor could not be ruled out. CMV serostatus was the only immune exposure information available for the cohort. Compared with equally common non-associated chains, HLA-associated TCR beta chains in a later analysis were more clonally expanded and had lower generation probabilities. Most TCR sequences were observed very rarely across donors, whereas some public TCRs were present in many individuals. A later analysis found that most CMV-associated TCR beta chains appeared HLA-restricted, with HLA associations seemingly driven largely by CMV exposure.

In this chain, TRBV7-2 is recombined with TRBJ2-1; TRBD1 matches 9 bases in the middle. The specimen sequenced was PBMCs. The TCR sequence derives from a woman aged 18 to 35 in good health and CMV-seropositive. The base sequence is TGTGCCAGCAGCTGGACAGGGGAGAATGAGCAGTTCTTC. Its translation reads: CASSWTGENEQFF.